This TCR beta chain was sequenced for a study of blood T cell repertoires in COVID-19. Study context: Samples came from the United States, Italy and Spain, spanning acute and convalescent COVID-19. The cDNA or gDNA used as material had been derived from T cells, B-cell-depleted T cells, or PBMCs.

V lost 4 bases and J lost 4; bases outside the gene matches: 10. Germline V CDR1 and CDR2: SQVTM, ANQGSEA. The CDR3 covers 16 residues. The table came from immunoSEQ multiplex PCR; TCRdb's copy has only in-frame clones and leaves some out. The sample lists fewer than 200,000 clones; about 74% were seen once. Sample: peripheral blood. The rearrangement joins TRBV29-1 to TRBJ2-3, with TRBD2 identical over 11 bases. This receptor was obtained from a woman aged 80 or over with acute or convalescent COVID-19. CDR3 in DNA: TGCAGCGTTGTGGTTCTCCTGACTAGCGGGGCAGATACGCAGTATTTT. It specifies CSVVVLLTSGADTQYF.